The subject of this entry is one T cell receptor (beta chain). The data were taken from a study of T cell changes during pregnancy in multiple sclerosis. TCRdb keeps only in-frame clones here, not all; method: immunoSEQ multiplex PCR. The table records some 48,000 clones, approximately 96% of them present only once. This CDR3 has 16 amino acids. V was clipped by 0 bases and J by 2 bases, with 13 bases between them. The germline gives CDR1 SGHTS, CDR2 YDEGEE. This chain uses TRBV5-8 with TRBJ2-3; a weak D match, TRBD2 (7 bases). The sample consisted of peripheral blood, taken in the second trimester of pregnancy. The origin of this receptor is a female donor with multiple sclerosis, enrolled in a pregnancy study. CDR3 loop: CASSLVGGPTTDTQYF. Here the CDR3 DNA reads TGTGCCAGCAGCTTGGTCGGGGGGCCCACCACAGATACGCAGTATTTT.